These 5 T cell receptor beta chains were all obtained from the same sample, sequenced in a study of blood T cell repertoires in COVID-19. Measured with immunoSEQ multiplex PCR; TCRdb has only the in-frame clones, and not every one. The repertoire holds hundreds of thousands of clones, approximately 84% seen once, with under 2% in the top ten. The sample taken for sequencing was PBMCs or T cells enriched from blood (not recorded which). The origin of the receptors is a middle-aged man who had recovered from COVID-19.

The chain uses TRBV27 and TRBJ1-4; 7 bases line up with TRBD1. The V and J ends lost 3 bases and 4 bases, in that order; junction bases with no gene match: 5. There are 15 residues in the CDR3. CDR1 MNHEY and CDR2 SMNVEV come from the germline V gene (reference sequence). CDR3 in DNA: TGTGCCAGCAGTTTTAGAGACAGGGTTAATGAAAAACTGTTTTTT. It specifies CASSFRDRVNEKLFF. The full variable domain, completed using reference TRBV27 and TRBJ1-4, is EAQVTQNPRYLITVTGKKLTVTCSQNMNHEYMSWYRQDPGLGLRQIYYSMNVEVTDKGDVPEGYKVSRKEKRNFPLILESPSPNQTSLYFCASSFRDRVNEKLFFGSGTQLSVL.

This clone was detected only once. The chain couples TRBV19 to TRBJ2-7, with D possibly TRBD1 on 6 matching bases. The germline V gene has CDR1 LNHDA and CDR2 SQIVND (reference sequence). CDR3 length: 16 residues. Trimming removed 3 bases from V and 1 base from J, with 16 bases in between. CDR3 in amino acids: CASSIRGGLESYEQYF. The CDR3 DNA is TGTGCCAGTAGTATTAGAGGGGGTCTGGAGTCCTACGAGCAGTACTTC.

V and J are TRBV19 and TRBJ2-6, with D tentatively TRBD1 (5 bases). The CDR3 extends over 16 amino acids. Germline loops: CDR1 LNHDA, CDR2 SQIVND (reference sequence). V lost 3 bases and J 0 bases, leaving 9 bases between the germline ends. The CDR3 DNA reads as TGTGCCAGTAGTATTGCAGGGTTCTCTGGGGCCAACGTCCTGACTTTC. Protein sequence: CASSIAGFSGANVLTF. Combining the CDR3 with reference TRBV19 and TRBJ2-6 gives the whole variable domain DGGITQSPKYLFRKEGQNVTLSCEQNLNHDAMYWYRQDPGQGLRLIYYSQIVNDFQKGDIAEGYSVSREKKESFPLTVTSAQKNPTAFYLCASSIAGFSGANVLTFGAGSRLTVL.

V gene TRBV28 combines with J gene TRBJ2-1; D might be TRBD2 (6 bases). Trimming removed 2 bases from V and 7 bases from J, with 12 bases in between. The CDR3 extends over 14 amino acids. Germline V CDR1 and CDR2: MDHEN, SYDVKM. The DNA of the CDR3 is TGTGCCAGCAGTTTAGGAGGGAGTAAGAATGAGCAGTTCTTC. Translated: CASSLGGSKNEQFF. The whole variable domain, filled in from reference TRBV28 and TRBJ2-1, reads DVKVTQSSRYLVKRTGEKVFLECVQDMDHENMFWYRQDPGLGLRLIYFSYDVKMKEKGDIPEGYSVSREKKERFSLILESASTNQTSMYLCASSLGGSKNEQFFGPGTRLTVL.

The chain has TRBV18 and TRBJ2-2; the match to TRBD2 covers 7 bases. The CDR3 consists of 16 residues. V shed 0 bases and J 1 base; nucleotides not matched to a gene: 2. Looked up from germline, CDR1 is KGHSH and CDR2 is LQKENI. CDR3 residues: CASSPPTSKNTGELFF. The CDR3 nucleotides are TGTGCCAGCTCACCACCGACTAGCAAGAACACCGGGGAGCTGTTTTTT.